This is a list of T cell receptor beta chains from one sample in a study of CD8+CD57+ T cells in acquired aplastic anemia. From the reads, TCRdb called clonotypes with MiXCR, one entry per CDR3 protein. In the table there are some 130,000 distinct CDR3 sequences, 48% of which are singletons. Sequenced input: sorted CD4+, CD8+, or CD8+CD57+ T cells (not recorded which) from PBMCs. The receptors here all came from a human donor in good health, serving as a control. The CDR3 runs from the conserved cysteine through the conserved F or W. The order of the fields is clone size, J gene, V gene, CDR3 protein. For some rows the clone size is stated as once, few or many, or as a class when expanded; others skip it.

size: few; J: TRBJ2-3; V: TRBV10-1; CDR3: CASSESRNRASGYF
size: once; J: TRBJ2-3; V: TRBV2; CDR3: CASSENFYADTQCF
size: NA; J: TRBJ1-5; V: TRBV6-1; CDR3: CASRQQQGQPQHF
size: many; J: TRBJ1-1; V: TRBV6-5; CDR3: CASNAEMAGGTEAFF
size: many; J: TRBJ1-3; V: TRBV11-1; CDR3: CASSLVIRDGGNTIYF
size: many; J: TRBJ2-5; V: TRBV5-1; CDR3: CASSRSTGYQETQYF
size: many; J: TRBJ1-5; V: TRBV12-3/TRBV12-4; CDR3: CASSLPWTAQHF
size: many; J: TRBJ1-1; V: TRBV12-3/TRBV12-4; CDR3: CASSAGHRNTEAFF
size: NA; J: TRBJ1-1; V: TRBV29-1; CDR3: CSHSGTTEAFF
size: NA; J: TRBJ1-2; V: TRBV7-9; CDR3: CASSLAGPVGYGYTF
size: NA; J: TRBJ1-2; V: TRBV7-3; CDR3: CASSRSGTAQGYTF
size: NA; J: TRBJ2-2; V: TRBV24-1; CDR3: CATSDPGTGQGGELFF
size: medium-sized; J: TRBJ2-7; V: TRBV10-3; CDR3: CAISVGNIYEQYF
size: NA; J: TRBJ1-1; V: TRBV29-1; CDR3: CSVQDRTISGNTEAFF
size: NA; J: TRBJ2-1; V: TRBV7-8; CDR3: CASSEGQDYNEQFF
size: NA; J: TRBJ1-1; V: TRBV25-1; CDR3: CASSEAGAWSEAFF
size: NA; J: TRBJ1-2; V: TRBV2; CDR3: CASSYSPEGGYTF
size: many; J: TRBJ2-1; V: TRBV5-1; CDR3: CASSLGLAGGRDTYNEQFF
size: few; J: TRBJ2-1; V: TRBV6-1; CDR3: CASSQQRGTQGNEQFF
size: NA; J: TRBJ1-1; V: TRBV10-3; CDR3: CAISGSDRNTEAFF
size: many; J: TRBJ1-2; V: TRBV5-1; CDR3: CASSSVSGDYGYTF
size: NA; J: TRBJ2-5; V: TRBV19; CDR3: CASSTSGTGETQYF
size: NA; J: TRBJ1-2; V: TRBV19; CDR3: CASRFGFRGYTF
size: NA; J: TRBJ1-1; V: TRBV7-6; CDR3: CASSMGQVNTEALF
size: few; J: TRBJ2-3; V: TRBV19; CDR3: CASSMKVTDTQYF
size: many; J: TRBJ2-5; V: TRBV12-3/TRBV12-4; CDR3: CASSPSTGGETQYF
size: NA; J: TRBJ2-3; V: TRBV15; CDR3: CATRGPRTDTQYF
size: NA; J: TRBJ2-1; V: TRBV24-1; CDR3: CATSDPNEQFF
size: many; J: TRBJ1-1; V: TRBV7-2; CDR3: CASSSPFAEAFF
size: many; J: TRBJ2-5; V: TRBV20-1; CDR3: CSAQLGQETQYF
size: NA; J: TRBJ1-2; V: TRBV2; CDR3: CASSIDDSYGYTF
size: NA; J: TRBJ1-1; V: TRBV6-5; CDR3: CASSYHTNTEAFF
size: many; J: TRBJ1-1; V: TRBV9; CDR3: CASSGTVLNTEAFF
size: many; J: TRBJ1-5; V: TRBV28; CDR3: CASSETGGQPQHF
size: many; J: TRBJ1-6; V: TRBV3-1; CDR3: CASSQQGQNSPLHF
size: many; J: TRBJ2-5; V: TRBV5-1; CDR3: CASSLSGGPGETQYF
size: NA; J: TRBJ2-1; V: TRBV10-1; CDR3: CASSPDREQFF
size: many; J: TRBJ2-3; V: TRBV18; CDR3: CASSPRDRGTDTQYF
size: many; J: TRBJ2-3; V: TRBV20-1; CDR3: CSAREGGGPQYF
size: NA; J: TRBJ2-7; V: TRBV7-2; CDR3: CASSPQGRNEQYF
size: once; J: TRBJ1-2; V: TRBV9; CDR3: CASSVGGDYGYTF
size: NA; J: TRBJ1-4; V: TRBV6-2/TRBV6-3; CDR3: CASRTGGIEKLFF
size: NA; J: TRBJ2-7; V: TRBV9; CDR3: CASSVTGTGADEQYF
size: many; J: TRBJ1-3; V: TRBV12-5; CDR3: CASGLEGAWGNTIYF
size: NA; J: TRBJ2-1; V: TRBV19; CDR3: CASSSDKFSYNEQFF
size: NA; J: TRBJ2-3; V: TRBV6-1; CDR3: CASSVGTGTIDTQYF
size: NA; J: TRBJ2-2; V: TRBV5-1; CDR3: CASSLEYRGGTGELFF
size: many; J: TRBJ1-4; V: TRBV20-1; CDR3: CSARGGEMGEKLFF
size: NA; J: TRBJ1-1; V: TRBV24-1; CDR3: CATSLGGLGTEAFF
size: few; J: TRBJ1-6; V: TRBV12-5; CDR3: CASGLGSRTGIRSYNSPLHF
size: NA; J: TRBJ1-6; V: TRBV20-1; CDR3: CSARDRQQNSPLHF
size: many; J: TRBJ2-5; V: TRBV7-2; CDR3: CASSWGRGQETQYF
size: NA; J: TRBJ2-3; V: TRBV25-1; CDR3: CASRSSGGADTQYF
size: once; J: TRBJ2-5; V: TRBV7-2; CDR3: CASSFRMGYF